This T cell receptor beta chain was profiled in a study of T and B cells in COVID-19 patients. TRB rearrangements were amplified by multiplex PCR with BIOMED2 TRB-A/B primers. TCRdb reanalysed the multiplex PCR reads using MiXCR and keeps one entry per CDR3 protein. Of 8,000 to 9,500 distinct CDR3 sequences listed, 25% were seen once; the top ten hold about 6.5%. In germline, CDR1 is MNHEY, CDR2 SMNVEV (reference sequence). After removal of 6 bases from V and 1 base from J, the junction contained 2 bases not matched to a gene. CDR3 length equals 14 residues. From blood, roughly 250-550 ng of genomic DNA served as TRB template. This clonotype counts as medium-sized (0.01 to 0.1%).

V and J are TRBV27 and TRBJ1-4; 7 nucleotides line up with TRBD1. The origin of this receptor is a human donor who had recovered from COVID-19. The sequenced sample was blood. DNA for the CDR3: TGTGCCAGCAGAACAGGGGTAACTAATGAAAAACTGTTTTTT. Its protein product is CASRTGVTNEKLFF.